This record concerns one T cell receptor (beta chain) sequence. This entry is derived from a study of blood T cell repertoires in COVID-19. Assay used: immunoSEQ multiplex PCR; TCRdb lists only in-frame clones, some missing. This sample carries about 190,000 clones, about 83% of them seen once, and the ten largest clones take roughly 3.2%. V lost 5 bases and J 0 bases, leaving 16 bases between the germline ends. CDR1 is SGHAT and CDR2 is FQNNGV in the germline V gene. The CDR3 extends over 16 amino acids. The specimen was PBMCs or T cells enriched from blood (not recorded which). The receptor's source is a young woman who had been exposed to COVID-19. The chain is built from TRBV11-2 and TRBJ1-1, with D perhaps matching TRBD1 (5 bases). The CDR3 sequence is CASSPWDYLMNTEAFF. CDR3 DNA sequence: TGTGCCAGCAGCCCGTGGGACTACCTCATGAACACTGAAGCTTTCTTT.